These 6 T cell receptor beta chains came from one sample sequenced in a study of blood T cell repertoires in COVID-19. Assay used: immunoSEQ multiplex PCR; TCRdb lists only in-frame clones, some missing. Among about 67,000 clones listed, 87% were seen once. Specimen: peripheral blood. Every receptor here comes from a man in his forties or fifties with active COVID-19.

V gene TRBV9 combines with J gene TRBJ2-2, with a possible D match to TRBD2 (5 bases). In germline, CDR1 is SGDLS, CDR2 YYNGEE. The CDR3 is made up of 15 amino acids. V lost 0 bases to trimming and J lost 2 bases, with 8 bases between them. The CDR3 bases are TGTGCCAGCAGCGTAGCGACTACTAACACCGGGGAGCTGTTTTTT. Its translation: CASSVATTNTGELFF.

This chain links TRBV5-6 with TRBJ2-1; 7 bases agree with TRBD1. The germline gives CDR1 SGHDT, CDR2 YYEEEE. Trimming took 2 bases from V and 0 from J; bases not matched to a gene: 8. The CDR3 consists of 17 residues. In DNA form, the CDR3 reads TGTGCCAGCAGCTTAGGTAGGGGGCTTAGCTCCTACAATGAGCAGTTCTTC. Its protein is CASSLGRGLSSYNEQFF. The full variable domain, rest sourced from reference TRBV5-6 and TRBJ2-1, is DAGVTQSPTHLIKTRGQQVTLRCSPKSGHDTVSWYQQALGQGPQFIFQYYEEEERQRGNFPDRFSGHQFPNYSSELNVNALLLGDSALYLCASSLGRGLSSYNEQFFGPGTRLTVL.

This clone was detected once. V gene TRBV19 combines with J gene TRBJ1-2; D uncertain. With 3 bases removed from V and 4 bases from J, the gap between germline ends came to 9 bases. The CDR3 length is 13 residues. From germline, CDR1 is LNHDA and CDR2 SQIVND (reference sequence). The CDR3 DNA is TGTGCCAGTAGTATTGAATATAGCTATGGCTACACCTTC. Its protein product is CASSIEYSYGYTF.

Here the CDR3 reads CASSFGGEQYF. The CDR3 nucleotides are TGTGCCAGCAGTTTTGGGGGGGAGCAGTACTTC. The rearrangement uses TRBV6-5 and TRBJ2-7; TRBD2 might be the D (6 bases). The CDR3 contains 11 residues. Trimming removed 4 bases at V and 7 bases at J, with 8 bases between. From germline, CDR1 is MNHEY and CDR2 SVGAGI.

The chain carries TRBV9 and TRBJ2-1; possibly TRBD2 for D (5 bases). CDR3 size: 15 residues. The V end lost 1 base, the J end lost 8 bases, and 16 bases lay between the germline ends. Germline V CDR1 and CDR2: SGDLS, YYNGEE. CDR3 amino acids: CASSVSPRGSHEQFF. The CDR3 coding sequence is TGTGCCAGCAGCGTATCCCCCCGGGGTTCACATGAGCAGTTCTTC. Full variable domain (outside the CDR3, taken from reference TRBV9 and TRBJ2-1): DSGVTQTPKHLITATGQRVTLRCSPRSGDLSVYWYQQSLDQGLQFLIQYYNGEERAKGNILERFSAQQFPDLHSELNLSSLELGDSALYFCASSVSPRGSHEQFFGPGTRLTVL.

The chain couples TRBV2 to TRBJ1-6; D might be TRBD1 (6 bases). Germline assignment: CDR1 SNHLY and CDR2 FYNNEI. The length of the CDR3 is 13 residues. V lost 10 bases, J lost 8 bases, and 15 bases lay in between. This CDR3 is CATKGRGYSPLHF. Written as DNA, the CDR3 is TGTGCCACCAAAGGGAGGGGGTATTCACCCCTCCACTTT.